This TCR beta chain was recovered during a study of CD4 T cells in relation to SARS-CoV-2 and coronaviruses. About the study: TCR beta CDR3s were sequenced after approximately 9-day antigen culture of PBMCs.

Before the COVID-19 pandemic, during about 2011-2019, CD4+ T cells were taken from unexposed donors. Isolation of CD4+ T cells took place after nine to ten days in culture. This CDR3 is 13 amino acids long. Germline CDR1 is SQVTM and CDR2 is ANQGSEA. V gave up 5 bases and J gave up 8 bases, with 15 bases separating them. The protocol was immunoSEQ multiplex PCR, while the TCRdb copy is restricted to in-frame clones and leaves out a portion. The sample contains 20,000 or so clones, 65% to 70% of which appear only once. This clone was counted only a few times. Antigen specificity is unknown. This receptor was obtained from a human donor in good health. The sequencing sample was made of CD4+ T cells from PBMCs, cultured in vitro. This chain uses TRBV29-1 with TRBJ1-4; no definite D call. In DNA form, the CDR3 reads TGCAGCGTTCAAAGGGCCGTGGGAGAAAAACTGTTTTTT. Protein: CSVQRAVGEKLFF.